This paragraph covers one T cell receptor beta chain sequence. What it binds is not known. These data originate in a study of T-cell memory formation after mild COVID-19. At the level of the study: There were largely donor-specific TCR clusters. Study-level results: The study detected some responding clones in pre-infection memory, suggesting cross-reactive memory joined. Clones that got smaller from day 15 to 85 had even CD4/CD8, while clones growing later tipped toward CD4+.

The germline V gene encodes CDR1 KGHSH and CDR2 LQKENI. The CDR3 is 13 amino acids. Deletions cut 5 bases from V and 5 bases from J, with 13 bases between. TCRdb recomputed calls from the 5' RACE reads with MiXCR, one row per CDR3 protein. The data contain approximately 350,000 distinct CDR3 sequences, approximately 15% of them singletons. The sequenced sample was PBMCs or a T cell subset sorted from them (not recorded which). The chain couples TRBV18 to TRBJ2-7; D gene ambiguous. This receptor was taken from a man between 18 and 29 years old who had mild COVID-19 (a few samples of this study predate the infection). Cell type and time point are not known. CDR3 DNA sequence: TGTGCCAGCTCATCCACCCTCGAGAACGAGCAGTACGTC. Translated: CASSSTLENEQYV.